This passage covers 11 T cell receptor beta chains from one sample sequenced in a study of shared clonotypes between healthy human individuals. Method: immunoSEQ multiplex PCR; TCRdb's copy keeps in-frame clones and lacks some. This table holds roughly 2.6 million clones, about 92% found once. Sequences were obtained from naive CD4+ T cells sorted from blood. The subset: CD45RA+ positively selected. Receptors were obtained from a man between 18 and 29 years old in good health.

The chain has TRBV19 and TRBJ2-1; perhaps TRBD2 as D (7 bases). This CDR3 is 15 amino acids long. CDR1 LNHDA and CDR2 SQIVND come from the germline V gene (reference sequence). Between the trimmed V and J ends, which lost 8 bases and 3 bases, there was a span of 17 bases. The CDR3 spells CASSWGRELYNEQFF. For the CDR3, the DNA is TGTGCCAGTTCTTGGGGGCGGGAGCTCTACAATGAGCAGTTCTTC.

The rearrangement links TRBV7-9 to TRBJ2-3; 9 bases are a match to TRBD2. Germline CDR1 reads SEHNR; CDR2 reads FQNEAQ (reference sequence). The length of the CDR3 is 16 residues. V was pared by 5 bases and J by 3 bases, with 9 bases of the junction left unmatched. The CDR3 DNA sequence: TGTGCCAGCAGCCGGAGTAGGGGACTAGCAACAGATACGCAGTATTTT. Protein: CASSRSRGLATDTQYF.

The rearrangement joins TRBV7-9 to TRBJ2-3; D could derive from TRBD1 or TRBD2 (5 bases each). Germline V CDR1 and CDR2: SEHNR, FQNEAQ (reference sequence). The CDR3 length is 15 residues. V lost 5 bases, J lost 0 bases, and 12 bases lay in between. The CDR3 nucleotides read TGTGCCAGCAGCCAACCGGGACGTAGCACAGATACGCAGTATTTT. Translating gives CASSQPGRSTDTQYF.

This sequence joins TRBV28 and TRBJ1-4; 11 nucleotides line up with TRBD1. CDR1 MDHEN and CDR2 SYDVKM come from the germline V gene. J was trimmed by 8 bases and V by 4 bases; bases with no gene match: 12. The CDR3 sequence is 17 residues long. The CDR3 loop reads CASSSRTGGHPGEKLFF. In DNA, the CDR3 is TGTGCCAGCAGTTCGCGGACAGGGGGCCATCCGGGGGAAAAACTGTTTTTT.

The chain combines TRBV11-2 with TRBJ2-1, with TRBD2 matching over 13 bases. Germline assignment: CDR1 SGHAT and CDR2 FQNNGV. The CDR3 is made up of 18 amino acids. After removal of 0 bases from V and 6 bases from J, the junction contained 8 bases not matched to a gene. The CDR3 coding sequence is TGTGCCAGCAGCTTAGAATCACCGGGACTAGCGGGGTTCAATGAGCAGTTCTTC. This sequence encodes CASSLESPGLAGFNEQFF.

The V gene is TRBV11-1, the J gene TRBJ2-6; D gene uncertain. This CDR3 comprises 13 residues. V lost 0 bases and J lost 3, with 0 bases in between. The germline V gene has CDR1 SGHAT and CDR2 FQDESV (reference sequence). In DNA, the CDR3 is TGTGCCAGCAGCTTAGCTGGGGCCAACGTCCTGACTTTC. Amino acids: CASSLAGANVLTF.

DNA of the CDR3: TGTGCCAGCTCACCACCGGCGCTAACAGATACGCAGTATTTT. It translates to CASSPPALTDTQYF. V and J are TRBV18 and TRBJ2-3, with D hard to call. This CDR3 has 14 residues. In germline, CDR1 is KGHSH, CDR2 LQKENI. V was trimmed by 0 bases and J by 3 bases, leaving 7 bases between them.

This sequence joins TRBV7-2 and TRBJ2-3; 7 bases agree with TRBD2. The ends lost 6 bases at V and 0 bases at J; junction bases unmatched: 3. The CDR3 runs 14 residues. Germline CDR1 and CDR2: SGHTA and FQGNSA. The CDR3 sequence is CASRSGISTDTQYF. The CDR3 bases are TGTGCCAGCAGGAGCGGGATAAGCACAGATACGCAGTATTTT.

The chain couples TRBV5-1 to TRBJ2-1, with a tentative D call TRBD2 (7 bases). The V and J ends lost 9 bases and 8 bases respectively, with 24 bases between them. The CDR3 length is 15 residues. Germline-derived CDR1 and CDR2 are SGHRS and YFSETQ. The CDR3 nucleotides are TGCGCCACACGGACGGGGGGCTTTATTTTGGATGAGCAGTTCTTC. It specifies CATRTGGFILDEQFF. The complete variable domain, with remaining parts taken from reference TRBV5-1 and TRBJ2-1, reads KAGVTQTPRYLIKTRGQQVTLSCSPISGHRSVSWYQQTPGQGLQFLFEYFSETQRNKGNFPGRFSGRQFSNSRSEMNVSTLELGDSALYLCATRTGGFILDEQFFGPGTRLTVL.

Concerning this clone: This specimen includes other DNA sequences encoding the same CDR3. V and J are TRBV19 and TRBJ1-5; perhaps TRBD1 as D (6 bases). The CDR3 is 14 amino acids. Germline V gene sequence: CDR1 LNHDA, CDR2 SQIVND (reference sequence). V shed 6 bases and J shed 2 bases, with 11 bases lying between them. The CDR3 nucleotides are TGTGCCAGTAGCAAGACAGGTGGCAATCAGCCCCAGCATTTT. Residues: CASSKTGGNQPQHF.

This clone was detected once. The V gene is TRBV5-1, the J gene TRBJ2-4; D remains ambiguous. The CDR3 spans 14 residues. In germline, CDR1 is SGHRS, CDR2 YFSETQ. V was cut by 0 bases and J by 7 bases, with 11 bases left in between. The CDR3 DNA follows: TGCGCCAGCAGCTTGGATCTAGGCATCAACATTCAGTACTTC. The encoded protein is CASSLDLGINIQYF.